The 26 T cell receptor beta chains below were found in one sample sequenced in a study of control samples from healthy donors and cancer patients. This table comes from immunoSEQ multiplex PCR, and its TCRdb copy is limited to in-frame clones, with some not included. The sample contains about 140,000 clones, roughly 94% of which appear only once. Sequencing input: blood. The receptors come from a man aged 35-49 years in good health.

V gene TRBV6-5 combines with J gene TRBJ2-4; D is possibly TRBD2 (5 bases). Trimming stripped 5 bases from V and 6 bases from J, with 17 bases between. The germline V gene has CDR1 MNHEY and CDR2 SVGAGI. This CDR3 is 15 amino acids long. Here the CDR3 DNA reads TGTGCCAGCAGTCCCGGGGATAGAGCGAGAAACATTCAGTACTTC. It translates to CASSPGDRARNIQYF.

This clone was detected only once. This chain links TRBV11-2 with TRBJ1-2, with D possibly being TRBD1 (6 bases). The CDR3 runs to 12 residues. Trimming stripped 4 bases from V and 7 bases from J, with 10 bases between. Germline V gives CDR1 SGHAT, CDR2 FQNNGV. The CDR3 protein is CASSSEGVGYTF. The CDR3 region has the DNA TGTGCCAGCAGCTCAGAGGGGGTTGGCTACACCTTC.

V is TRBV7-8 and J is TRBJ2-2; no clear D. This CDR3 is 13 amino acids long. CDR1 and CDR2 from the germline V gene are SGHVS and FQNEAQ. V shed 6 bases and J shed 4 bases, with 9 bases lying between them. Here the CDR3 reads CASSFSFTGELFF. DNA for the CDR3: TGTGCCAGCAGTTTTAGTTTCACCGGGGAGCTGTTTTTT.

This chain connects TRBV28 to TRBJ1-6, with 9 bases matching TRBD1. The length of the CDR3 is 16 residues. V lost 0 bases to trimming and J lost 9 bases; unmatched junction nucleotides: 6. CDR1 and CDR2 from the germline V gene are MDHEN and SYDVKM. The CDR3 sequence is CASSLWPGQGFSPLHF. The CDR3 DNA follows: TGTGCCAGCAGTTTATGGCCGGGACAGGGCTTTTCACCCCTCCACTTT.

This chain joins TRBV6-2 or TRBV6-3 and TRBJ1-2, with a tentative D call TRBD1 (5 bases). Trimming pared 6 bases from V and 5 bases from J, leaving 13 bases between. CDR1 and CDR2 from the germline V gene are MNHEY and SVGEGT. The CDR3 has 13 amino acids. The CDR3 DNA sequence: TGTGCCAGCAGCCACGACAGATGGTATGGCTACACCTTC. This codes for CASSHDRWYGYTF.

V is TRBV9 and J is TRBJ2-1; possible D gene TRBD2, 5 bases. The V and J ends lost 0 bases and 4 bases respectively, with 14 bases between them. CDR3 size: 16 residues. Germline CDR1 and CDR2: SGDLS and YYNGEE. The CDR3 bases are TGTGCCAGCAGCGTAGATCCGGGGAAATTATACAATGAGCAGTTCTTC. Translating gives CASSVDPGKLYNEQFF.

The CDR3 spells CASSVGDYNEQFF. CDR3 coding DNA: TGTGCCAGCAGTGTCGGCGATTACAATGAGCAGTTCTTC. This chain links TRBV2 with TRBJ2-7; no definite D call. The DNA end is a closer match to TRBJ2-1, so the J assignment may be wrong. The CDR3 covers 13 residues. The germline V gene encodes CDR1 SNHLY and CDR2 FYNNEI.

V usage is TRBV27 and J usage is TRBJ1-6, with 9 positions matching TRBD1. Trimming at V came to 6 bases and at J to 3 bases, leaving 12 bases not matched to a gene. This CDR3 spans 18 amino acids. Germline CDR1 is MNHEY and CDR2 is SMNVEV (reference sequence). CDR3 DNA: TGTGCCAGCAGCCCCGGGACAGGGAATAGGTTCTATAATTCACCCCTCCACTTT. Protein product: CASSPGTGNRFYNSPLHF.

The chain joins TRBV5-1 to TRBJ2-7; 9 bases are shared with TRBD2. Germline lookup yields CDR1 SGHRS and CDR2 YFSETQ. J gave up 2 bases and V 0 bases, and 3 bases lay outside the gene matches. The CDR3 loop spans 15 amino acids. CDR3 amino acids: CASSLGLAGPYEQYF. The CDR3 DNA reads TGCGCCAGCAGCTTGGGGCTAGCGGGGCCCTACGAGCAGTACTTC.

The sample holds a few counts of this clone. This chain uses TRBV5-5 with TRBJ2-7; 9 nucleotides agree with TRBD1. Per germline, CDR1 SGHKS and CDR2 YYEKEE (reference sequence). CDR3 length: 15 residues. Germline trimming cut 2 bases from V and 4 bases from J; bases unmatched to any gene: 7. The CDR3 nucleotides are TGTGCCAGCAGCTTACAGGGGGCGCGAGGTTACGAGCAGTACTTC. It specifies CASSLQGARGYEQYF. Supplemented by reference TRBV5-5 and TRBJ2-7, the full variable domain reads DAGVTQSPTHLIKTRGQQVTLRCSPISGHKSVSWYQQVLGQGPQFIFQYYEKEERGRGNFPDRFSARQFPNYSSELNVNALLLGDSALYLCASSLQGARGYEQYFGPGTRLTVT.

The V call is TRBV20-1, the J call TRBJ1-6; D call uncertain. CDR1 and CDR2 (germline): DFQATT, SNEGSKA (reference sequence). Trimming removed 4 bases at V and 10 bases at J, with 5 bases between. The CDR3 loop spans 10 amino acids. The CDR3 is CSAIHSPLHF. In DNA, the CDR3 is TGCAGTGCTATACACTCACCCCTCCACTTT.

The chain combines TRBV27 with TRBJ1-4; 7 bases fit TRBD1. Germline V gene data show CDR1 as MNHEY and CDR2 as SMNVEV (reference sequence). The CDR3 runs 14 residues. V trimming: 8 bases; J trimming: 8 bases; junction bases outside the gene matches: 11. The chain's CDR3 is CASGRQGQGEKLFF. Here the CDR3 DNA reads TGTGCCAGCGGTCGACAGGGTCAGGGCGAAAAACTGTTTTTT.

This rearrangement joins TRBV4-1 to TRBJ1-1; 8 nucleotides match TRBD1. This CDR3 region has 15 residues. V lost 0 bases to trimming and J lost 6 bases; unmatched junction nucleotides: 6. Germline loops: CDR1 MGHRA, CDR2 YSYEKL. DNA for the CDR3: TGCGCCAGCAGCCAAGAAGACAGGGGCAAACCTGAAGCTTTCTTT. Protein: CASSQEDRGKPEAFF.

The chain joins TRBV10-3 to TRBJ1-5; 8 nucleotides agree with TRBD1. Germline-derived CDR1 and CDR2 are ENHRY and SYGVKD. The J segment lost 4 bases and the V segment lost 7 bases, leaving 6 bases of the junction unmatched. The CDR3 totals 14 residues. The CDR3 region has the DNA TGTGCCATCAAAGGACAGGGCTCGAATCAGCCCCAGCATTTT. Its protein is CAIKGQGSNQPQHF.

The CDR3 is CSLRGTTDTQYF. CDR3 nucleotide sequence: TGCAGCCTTAGGGGCACCACAGATACGCAGTATTTT. This chain links TRBV29-1 with TRBJ2-3; D might be TRBD1 (5 bases). V was cut by 8 bases and J by 2 bases, with 11 bases left in between. The germline V gene encodes CDR1 SQVTM and CDR2 ANQGSEA. The CDR3 loop spans 12 amino acids.

V and J are TRBV7-2 and TRBJ2-3; 15 bases line up with TRBD2. V gave up 1 base and J gave up 5 bases; unmatched junction bases: 4. The CDR3 extends over 17 amino acids. Germline loops: CDR1 SGHTA, CDR2 FQGNSA. The DNA for the CDR3 is TGTGCCAGCAGCTTAGACCGGACTAGCGGGAGGGGAGATACGCAGTATTTT. It is translated as CASSLDRTSGRGDTQYF.

The V and J genes are TRBV5-5 and TRBJ1-2; D gene uncertain. This CDR3 spans 12 amino acids. V was pared by 0 bases and J by 8 bases, with 8 bases between. CDR1 is SGHKS, CDR2 YYEKEE, per germline (reference sequence). CDR3 nucleotide sequence: TGTGCCAGCAGCTTGGCCGGAGGCGGCTACACCTTC. This translates into CASSLAGGGYTF.

V is TRBV2 and J is TRBJ2-6; tentatively, D is TRBD1 (6 bases). Germline V lookup: CDR1 SNHLY, CDR2 FYNNEI. V lost 10 bases, J lost 0 bases, and 13 bases lay in between. The CDR3 has 15 residues. The CDR3 loop reads CAITDSRSGANVLTF. DNA for the CDR3: TGTGCCATTACGGACAGCCGCTCTGGGGCCAACGTCCTGACTTTC. Drawing the rest from reference TRBV2 and TRBJ2-6, the complete variable domain is EPEVTQTPSHQVTQMGQEVILRCVPISNHLYFYWYRQILGQKVEFLVSFYNNEISEKSEIFDDQFSVERPDGSNFTLKIRSTKLEDSAMYFCAITDSRSGANVLTFGAGSRLTVL.

The chain carries TRBV28 and TRBJ2-6; D unresolved. In germline, CDR1 is MDHEN, CDR2 SYDVKM. This CDR3 region has 16 residues. Trimming pared 6 bases from V and 4 bases from J, leaving 16 bases between. The CDR3 bases are TGTGCCAGCAGCGGTCCAGGTGGTTTCGGGGCCAACGTCCTGACTTTC. Its translation is CASSGPGGFGANVLTF.

V is TRBV6-5 and J is TRBJ1-2, with D unclear. This CDR3 is 14 amino acids long. Trimming removed 5 bases at V and 4 bases at J, with 14 bases between. Germline-derived CDR1 and CDR2 are MNHEY and SVGAGI. The DNA of the CDR3 is TGTGCCAGCAGTCCCAAAGGACGGGGCTATGGCTACACCTTC. Protein product: CASSPKGRGYGYTF.

The chain employs TRBV24-1 and TRBJ2-2, with 8 bases lining up with TRBD1. J lost 5 bases, V lost 8 bases, and 9 bases had no gene match. Per the germline V gene, CDR1 is KGHDR and CDR2 is SFDVKD. CDR3 length equals 15 residues. CDR3 amino acids: CATNPGRGLTGELFF. The CDR3 DNA reads TGTGCCACCAATCCGGGCAGGGGGCTTACCGGGGAGCTGTTTTTT.

This clone was detected only a few times. This chain uses TRBV5-1 with TRBJ1-2; 7 bases map to TRBD1. The CDR3 is 16 residues long. Germline V gene sequence: CDR1 SGHRS, CDR2 YFSETQ. The ends lost 2 bases at V and 6 bases at J; junction bases unmatched: 13. The CDR3 loop is CASSFDRVPGQDGYTF. The CDR3, as DNA: TGCGCCAGCAGCTTTGACAGGGTTCCAGGACAAGATGGCTACACCTTC. The full variable domain, its missing parts supplied by reference TRBV5-1 and TRBJ1-2, is KAGVTQTPRYLIKTRGQQVTLSCSPISGHRSVSWYQQTPGQGLQFLFEYFSETQRNKGNFPGRFSGRQFSNSRSEMNVSTLELGDSALYLCASSFDRVPGQDGYTFGSGTRLTVV.

V is TRBV9 and J is TRBJ1-5; D is possibly TRBD1 (6 bases). This CDR3 is built from 14 residues. V was cut by 4 bases and J by 5 bases, with 13 bases left in between. CDR1 SGDLS and CDR2 YYNGEE come from the germline V gene. The CDR3 DNA is TGTGCCAGCAGCACAGGGAAGGGGTATCAGCCCCAGCATTTT. As protein: CASSTGKGYQPQHF.

The chain joins TRBV3-1 (or the pseudogene TRBV3-2) to TRBJ2-7, with 7 nucleotides matching TRBD1. Germline V gene sequence: CDR1 LGHDT, CDR2 YNNKEL (reference sequence). This CDR3 is built from 16 residues. Losses at the gene ends were 1 base for V and 3 bases for J; bases not matched to a gene: 9. The chain's CDR3 is CASSQGSETGLYEQYF. CDR3 bases: TGTGCCAGCAGCCAAGGAAGCGAGACAGGGCTCTACGAGCAGTACTTC.

The chain couples TRBV4-1 to TRBJ1-4, with D possibly being TRBD1 (6 bases). The CDR3 consists of 15 residues. From germline, CDR1 is MGHRA and CDR2 YSYEKL. V was cut by 5 bases and J by 0 bases, with 10 bases left in between. The CDR3 DNA reads TGCGCCAGCAGCATCCGGACAGCAACTAATGAAAAACTGTTTTTT. It translates to CASSIRTATNEKLFF.

The chain combines TRBV27 with TRBJ1-5, with 10 bases fitting TRBD1. With 5 bases clipped from V and 6 bases from J, the junction kept 10 bases outside the gene matches. Looked up from germline, CDR1 is MNHEY and CDR2 is SMNVEV (reference sequence). The CDR3 runs to 16 residues. The CDR3 bases are TGTGCCAGCAGTCCGCAGACAGGGGGCAATTTTCAGCCCCAGCATTTT. Translating gives CASSPQTGGNFQPQHF.